Listed below are T cell receptor beta chains from one sample, sequenced in a study of shared clonotypes between healthy human individuals. Generated by immunoSEQ multiplex PCR, the TCRdb table keeps only in-frame clones and is missing some. In the table there are roughly 810,000 clones, just over 95% of which are singletons. The material sequenced was naive CD8+ T cells sorted from blood. The source of these receptors is a man aged 25-40 years in good health. The CDR3 runs from the conserved cysteine through the conserved F or W. The D gene is left open where the match is weak.

CDR3 protein,CDR3 DNA,D gene,V gene,J gene
CASSHGNRQLEAFF,TGTGCCAGCAGCCACGGAAACCGCCAGCTTGAAGCTTTCTTT,NA,TRBV27,TRBJ1-1
CASSLTSYNEQFF,TGTGCCAGCAGCTTGACTAGCTACAATGAGCAGTTCTTC,NA,TRBV5-4,TRBJ2-1
CASGQTGLAFEQYF,TGTGCCAGCGGACAGACAGGGCTTGCCTTCGAGCAGTACTTC,TRBD1,TRBV27,TRBJ2-7
CASSFGRAGGFYNEQFF,TGTGCCAGCAGCTTCGGGCGAGCGGGAGGTTTCTACAATGAGCAGTTCTTC,TRBD2,TRBV5-6,TRBJ2-1
CASSLDGVGGYTF,TGCGCCAGCAGCTTGGACGGGGTTGGCGGCTACACCTTC,NA,TRBV5-1,TRBJ1-2
CASSSAITGPLNYGYTF,TGCGCCAGCAGCTCAGCTATAACAGGGCCACTTAACTATGGCTACACCTTC,NA,TRBV5-1,TRBJ1-2
CASSQAKWTSGITFGETQYF,TGTGCCAGCAGCCAAGCGAAGTGGACTAGCGGGATCACCTTTGGGGAGACCCAGTACTTC,TRBD2,TRBV14,TRBJ2-5
CASSYWDRRKYEQYF,TGTGCCAGCAGTTACTGGGACAGGAGAAAATACGAGCAGTACTTC,TRBD1,TRBV6-5,TRBJ2-7
CSVGLAGGNEQFF,TGCAGCGTTGGACTAGCGGGAGGGAATGAGCAGTTCTTC,TRBD2,TRBV29-1,TRBJ2-1
CASSPPINHYEQYF,TGTGCCAGCAGCCCTCCCATCAATCACTACGAGCAGTACTTC,NA,TRBV5-6,TRBJ2-7
CASSPLEAVNTEAFF,TGTGCCAGCTCACCGCTGGAGGCAGTGAACACTGAAGCTTTCTTT,NA,TRBV18,TRBJ1-1
CASSSLYRLETQYF,TGTGCCAGCAGTTCTCTTTACAGATTAGAGACCCAGTACTTC,NA,TRBV27,TRBJ2-5
CAISELTSGSLNTGELFF,TGTGCCATCAGTGAGCTGACTAGCGGAAGCTTAAACACCGGGGAGCTGTTTTTT,TRBD2,TRBV10-3,TRBJ2-2
CASSLKRSNTGELFF,TGTGCCAGCAGCCTTAAGCGGTCGAACACCGGGGAGCTGTTTTTT,NA,TRBV7-9,TRBJ2-2
CASSQESDWQETQYF,TGCGCCAGCAGCCAAGAGTCCGACTGGCAAGAGACCCAGTACTTC,NA,TRBV4-3,TRBJ2-5
CAISDKSGPNTGELFF,TGTGCCATCAGTGATAAGTCAGGTCCGAACACCGGGGAGCTGTTTTTT,NA,TRBV10-3,TRBJ2-2
CASSSREWDYEQYF,TGTGCCAGCAGCTCTCGGGAGTGGGACTACGAGCAGTACTTC,NA,TRBV7-9,TRBJ2-7